The 17 T cell receptor beta chains listed next were all sequenced from one sample in a study of STAT5B mutations in CD4+ large granular lymphocyte leukemia. Repertoires were generated with immunoSEQ multiplex PCR, while TCRdb's copy carries only in-frame clones and drops some. The sample consists of 38,000 or so clones, roughly 85% of them appearing once. Sequenced material: CD4+ T cells from blood buffy coats. These TCRs come from a human donor in good health.

The rearrangement joins TRBV30 to TRBJ1-5; D call uncertain. Germline CDR1 and CDR2: GTSNPN and SVGIG (reference sequence). Trimming took 3 bases from V and 3 from J, leaving 9 bases between them. The CDR3 is 13 amino acids. The DNA of the CDR3 is TGTGCCTGGAGCCCGCAGCCCAATCAGCCCCAGCATTTT. Its translation is CAWSPQPNQPQHF. The full variable domain, its missing parts supplied by reference TRBV30 and TRBJ1-5, is SQTIHQWPATLVQPVGSPLSLECTVEGTSNPNLYWYRQAAGRGLQLLFYSVGIGQISSEVPQNLSASRPQDRQFILSSKKLLLSDSGFYLCAWSPQPNQPQHFGDGTRLSIL.

The chain employs TRBV15 and TRBJ2-3; possibly TRBD2 for D (5 bases). Trimming stripped 5 bases from V and 2 bases from J, with 14 bases between. Germline CDR1 is LNHNV and CDR2 is YYDKDF (reference sequence). There are 15 residues in the CDR3. The CDR3 nucleotides are TGTGCCACCAGCGCACGGGGTCCTCTCACAGATACGCAGTATTTT. It specifies CATSARGPLTDTQYF.

The chain couples TRBV18 to TRBJ1-1; D perhaps matches TRBD1 (6 bases). CDR1 KGHSH and CDR2 LQKENI come from the germline V gene. Trimming removed 3 bases at V and 1 base at J, with 21 bases between. There are 18 residues in the CDR3. CDR3 sequence: CASSPQVSGGRRNTEAFF. Here the CDR3 DNA reads TGTGCCAGCTCACCCCAGGTATCCGGGGGGCGAAGGAACACTGAAGCTTTCTTT.

The rearrangement uses TRBV19 and TRBJ1-2; D ambiguous. Germline V gene data show CDR1 as LNHDA and CDR2 as SQIVND (reference sequence). CDR3 length: 13 amino acids. V was trimmed by 3 bases and J by 6 bases, leaving 11 bases between them. The CDR3 sequence: CASSMGRPDGYTF. The CDR3, as DNA: TGTGCCAGTAGTATGGGGAGACCAGATGGCTACACCTTC.

The V and J genes are TRBV29-1 and TRBJ2-1; 8 nucleotides match TRBD2. J was trimmed by 3 bases and V by 4 bases; bases with no gene match: 14. CDR1 is SQVTM and CDR2 is ANQGSEA in the germline V gene. The CDR3 covers 17 residues. The CDR3 sequence is CSVVGAGGVYGYNEQFF. The CDR3 DNA reads as TGCAGCGTTGTCGGCGCCGGGGGGGTTTATGGCTACAATGAGCAGTTCTTC.

This chain uses TRBV10-2 with TRBJ2-3; D might be TRBD1 (6 bases). Germline V gives CDR1 WSHSY, CDR2 SAAADI. The CDR3 length is 16 residues. The V gene lost 1 base and the J gene lost 0 bases, with 11 bases spanning the gap. The CDR3 sequence is CASSEFVGASTDTQYF. The CDR3 coding sequence is TGCGCCAGCAGTGAGTTCGTGGGGGCTAGCACAGATACGCAGTATTTT.

This clone came up once. The rearrangement joins TRBV19 to TRBJ2-7; D remains unclear. V was cut by 4 bases and J by 4 bases, with 20 bases left in between. CDR3 length: 16 residues. Looked up from germline, CDR1 is LNHDA and CDR2 is SQIVND (reference sequence). This CDR3 reads CASSNSLTAKRYEQYF. CDR3 nucleotides: TGTGCCAGTAGTAACTCCCTGACCGCGAAAAGGTACGAGCAGTACTTC.

The genes are TRBV19 and TRBJ1-2; 8 bases are a match to TRBD1. With 5 bases clipped from V and 6 bases from J, the junction kept 5 bases outside the gene matches. The CDR3 has 13 amino acids. Germline V gives CDR1 LNHDA, CDR2 SQIVND (reference sequence). The chain's CDR3 is CASSPQGADGYTF. CDR3 nucleotide sequence: TGTGCCAGTAGTCCGCAGGGGGCCGATGGCTACACCTTC.

The chain joins TRBV18 to TRBJ2-7; the D gene is possibly TRBD1 (6 bases). CDR1 is KGHSH and CDR2 is LQKENI in the germline V gene. V was cut by 1 base and J by 0 bases, with 10 bases left in between. CDR3 size: 15 residues. The CDR3 region is CASSPQTGISYEQYF. The CDR3 nucleotides read TGTGCCAGCTCACCACAGACAGGAATCTCCTACGAGCAGTACTTC.

DNA for the CDR3: TGTGCCAGCAGCGTAGTTGTGGGCTGGGGCACAGATACGCAGTATTTT. Protein product: CASSVVVGWGTDTQYF. The chain recombines TRBV9 with TRBJ2-3; D is unresolved. The V end was cut by 0 bases, the J end by 1 base, with 12 bases between. The CDR3 totals 16 residues. Looked up from germline, CDR1 is SGDLS and CDR2 is YYNGEE.

In this sample, this clone turned up once. J is TRBJ2-1 and V is TRBV6-1, with 14 bases lining up with TRBD2. CDR1 MNHNS and CDR2 SASEGT come from the germline V gene. The CDR3 runs to 17 residues. With V trimmed by 1 base and J by 1 base, 0 bases remained unmatched. CDR3 sequence (DNA): TGTGCCAGCAGTGAAGGACTAGCGGGAGGGTCCTACAATGAGCAGTTCTTC. This codes for CASSEGLAGGSYNEQFF.

The CDR3 coding sequence is TGTGCCAGCAGCCAAGATGGGGTGCAGGGCTATGGCTACACCTTC. Residues: CASSQDGVQGYGYTF. The chain joins TRBV4-2 to TRBJ1-2, with D possibly TRBD1 on 5 matching bases. Germline V gives CDR1 LGHNA, CDR2 YNFKEQ. V lost 0 bases and J 4 bases, leaving 12 bases between the germline ends. CDR3 length: 15 amino acids.

A remark on this clone: This sample includes further DNA sequences coding for the same CDR3. The chain links TRBV18 to TRBJ1-3; TRBD1 is a possible D gene (5 bases). V was clipped by 2 bases and J by 0 bases, with 8 bases between them. From germline, CDR1 is KGHSH and CDR2 LQKENI. The CDR3 covers 15 residues. This CDR3 is CASSPGTVSGNTIYF. CDR3 coding DNA: TGTGCCAGCTCACCAGGGACCGTCTCTGGAAACACCATATATTTT.

V usage is TRBV11-2 and J usage is TRBJ2-2, with 7 bases identical to TRBD1. The CDR3 extends over 14 amino acids. The J segment lost 4 bases and the V segment lost 6 bases, leaving 5 bases of the junction unmatched. Germline values: CDR1 SGHAT, CDR2 FQNNGV. The CDR3 coding sequence is TGTGCCAGCAGGATGACAGGGACCACCGGGGAGCTGTTTTTT. It translates to CASRMTGTTGELFF. The full variable domain, its missing parts supplied by reference TRBV11-2 and TRBJ2-2, is EAGVAQSPRYKIIEKRQSVAFWCNPISGHATLYWYQQILGQGPKLLIQFQNNGVVDDSQLPKDRFSAERLKGVDSTLKIQPAKLEDSAVYLCASRMTGTTGELFFGEGSRLTVL.

This clone has just a few counts. This chain links TRBV28 with TRBJ2-2; weak D call: TRBD1 (5 bases). Trimming took 4 bases from V and 1 from J, leaving 19 bases between them. Germline V gives CDR1 MDHEN, CDR2 SYDVKM. CDR3 length: 18 amino acids. CDR3 region: CASSSPQPGLMNTGELFF. CDR3 in DNA: TGTGCCAGCAGTTCCCCTCAGCCAGGGCTTATGAACACCGGGGAGCTGTTTTTT.

This clone was picked up a small number of times. This chain connects TRBV7-6 to TRBJ2-5; no clear D. Germline V gene lookup returns CDR1 SGHVS and CDR2 FNYEAQ. The CDR3 extends over 16 amino acids. The V and J ends lost 5 bases and 4 bases respectively, with 20 bases between them. Here the CDR3 DNA reads TGTGCCAGCAGCCCAGGTGGGATCACTCGGTCAGAGACCCAGTACTTC. Translating gives CASSPGGITRSETQYF.

The gene calls are TRBV6-6 and TRBJ1-2; tentatively, D is TRBD1 (5 bases). V shed 0 bases and J shed 6 bases, with 5 bases lying between them. The CDR3 runs to 12 residues. Germline assignment: CDR1 MNHNY and CDR2 SVGAGI (reference sequence). In DNA form, the CDR3 reads TGTGCCAGCAGTTACTCAGGGGATGGCTACACCTTC. It codes for CASSYSGDGYTF.